The 14 T cell receptor beta chains given below trace back to one sample, sequenced in a study. Some clones are missing from TCRdb's copy, which holds only in-frame ones; the method was immunoSEQ multiplex PCR. The sample contains under 90,000 clones, 85% to 95% of which appear only once. The material sequenced was PBMCs. The source of these receptors is a man aged 35 to 55 with rheumatoid arthritis.

This chain connects TRBV6-2 or TRBV6-3 to TRBJ1-1; a possible D gene is TRBD1 (6 bases). The CDR3 spans 11 residues. V shed 6 bases and J shed 11 bases, with 13 bases lying between them. Germline V gene sequence: CDR1 MNHEY, CDR2 SVGEGT. For the CDR3, the DNA is TGTGCCAGCAGCCACAGGGAGAATGCTTTCTTT. Protein sequence: CASSHRENAFF.

The J gene is TRBJ2-1, the V gene TRBV9; maybe TRBD1 (6 bases). In germline, CDR1 is SGDLS, CDR2 YYNGEE. Trimming stripped 3 bases from V and 4 bases from J, with 11 bases between. The CDR3 runs to 14 residues. This CDR3 reads CASSEGGSYNEQFF. CDR3 nucleotides: TGTGCCAGCAGCGAAGGGGGATCATACAATGAGCAGTTCTTC.

The chain uses TRBV27 and TRBJ2-7, with TRBD1 matching over 11 bases. V lost 6 bases to trimming and J lost 3 bases; unmatched junction nucleotides: 7. CDR1 is MNHEY, CDR2 SMNVEV, per germline (reference sequence). The CDR3 loop spans 15 amino acids. The CDR3 DNA reads as TGTGCCAGCAGCCTAGGACAGGGGGCCCTCTACGAGCAGTACTTC. As protein: CASSLGQGALYEQYF.

This chain links TRBV9 with TRBJ2-5; the match to TRBD1 covers 8 bases. Germline CDR1 SGDLS, CDR2 YYNGEE. The CDR3 sequence is 14 residues long. V shed 3 bases, J shed 6 bases, and the junction held 7 bases outside the gene matches. CDR3 protein: CASSETGVVKTQYF. The CDR3 bases are TGTGCCAGCAGCGAGACAGGGGTGGTGAAGACCCAGTACTTC.

CDR3 DNA: TGTGCCAGCAGTTTAGGAGAAACCTACGAGCAGTACTTC. This codes for CASSLGETYEQYF. J is TRBJ2-7 and V is TRBV27; D gene ambiguous. Trimming removed 2 bases from V and 2 bases from J, with 7 bases in between. The CDR3 covers 13 residues. Germline V gives CDR1 MNHEY, CDR2 SMNVEV (reference sequence).

The genes are TRBV5-1 and TRBJ1-1; TRBD1 agrees at 7 bases. Germline loops: CDR1 SGHRS, CDR2 YFSETQ. The V and J ends lost 4 bases and 0 bases, in that order; junction bases with no gene match: 3. There are 14 residues in the CDR3. The CDR3 reads CASSRQGMNTEAFF. In DNA form, the CDR3 reads TGCGCCAGCAGCCGACAGGGCATGAACACTGAAGCTTTCTTT.

The chain employs TRBV2 and TRBJ2-5, with unresolved D. Trimming shortened V by 2 bases and J by 6 bases, and 13 bases separated the two germline ends. Looked up from germline, CDR1 is SNHLY and CDR2 is FYNNEI. The CDR3 covers 14 residues. The CDR3 DNA follows: TGTGCCAGCAGTGAAAGAGACTTCAGAAAGACCCAGTACTTC. Its protein is CASSERDFRKTQYF.

The V call is TRBV7-2, the J call TRBJ1-1, with 9 nucleotides matching TRBD1. Germline V gene sequence: CDR1 SGHTA, CDR2 FQGNSA. The V segment lost 5 bases and the J segment 4 bases; nucleotides outside the gene matches: 11. CDR3 length: 16 residues. The CDR3 DNA sequence: TGTGCCAGCAGCGCCGGGGTTGGGACAGGGTTCACTGAAGCTTTCTTT. It yields the protein CASSAGVGTGFTEAFF.

The rearrangement links TRBV5-4 to TRBJ1-4; D unclear. This CDR3 has 13 residues. The V end was cut by 4 bases, the J end by 8 bases, with 12 bases between. Germline V lookup: CDR1 SGHNT, CDR2 YYREEE (reference sequence). This CDR3 is CASSGRGAEKLFF. CDR3 coding DNA: TGTGCCAGCAGCGGACGTGGAGCCGAAAAACTGTTTTTT. Variable domain in full (rest from reference TRBV5-4 and TRBJ1-4): ETGVTQSPTHLIKTRGQQVTLRCSSQSGHNTVSWYQQALGQGPQFIFQYYREEENGRGNFPPRFSGLQFPNYSSELNVNALELDDSALYLCASSGRGAEKLFFGSGTQLSVL.

This clone was found once. The chain is built from TRBV30 and TRBJ1-2, with 12 nucleotides matching TRBD1. V trimming: 0 bases; J trimming: 3 bases; junction bases outside the gene matches: 5. Germline V gene lookup returns CDR1 GTSNPN and CDR2 SVGIG (reference sequence). CDR3 length: 16 amino acids. In nucleotides, the CDR3 is TGTGCCTGGAGTGTACCCGGGACAGGGGGCCACTATGGCTACACCTTC. Protein product: CAWSVPGTGGHYGYTF.

J is TRBJ2-7 and V is TRBV9, with TRBD2 matching 10 bases. The V and J ends lost 0 bases and 3 bases, in that order; junction bases with no gene match: 3. This CDR3 spans 15 amino acids. The germline gives CDR1 SGDLS, CDR2 YYNGEE. The CDR3 is CASSVDKREGYEQYF. CDR3 sequence (DNA): TGTGCCAGCAGCGTAGATAAGCGGGAGGGCTACGAGCAGTACTTC.

The sample holds one count of this clone. The J gene is TRBJ1-1, the V gene TRBV5-6, with no clear D. The CDR3 sequence is 12 residues long. With 3 bases removed from V and 3 bases from J, the gap between germline ends came to 6 bases. Germline V CDR1 and CDR2: SGHDT, YYEEEE. The CDR3 DNA is TGTGCCAGCAGCTGGAGGTACACTGAAGCTTTCTTT. Translation: CASSWRYTEAFF.

V gene TRBV9 combines with J gene TRBJ1-6; 8 bases match TRBD1. Germline CDR1 and CDR2: SGDLS and YYNGEE. The CDR3 is 15 amino acids. J was trimmed by 9 bases and V by 4 bases; bases with no gene match: 9. This chain's CDR3 is CASSPSGTGISPLHF. As DNA, the CDR3 is TGTGCCAGCAGCCCATCCGGGACAGGCATTTCACCCCTCCACTTT.

This clone was found once. The chain has TRBV24-1 and TRBJ2-6, with D tentatively TRBD2 (5 bases). The germline V and J ends were trimmed by 5 bases and 0 bases, with 7 bases remaining between them. Germline lookup yields CDR1 KGHDR and CDR2 SFDVKD. The CDR3 totals 15 residues. The CDR3 nucleotides are TGTGCCACCAGTGTAGGGAGCTCTGGGGCCAACGTCCTGACTTTC. Its translation: CATSVGSSGANVLTF.